The table lists the clone carrying this T cell receptor beta chain with a few counts. Its antigen is not identified. TCRdb recomputed calls from the 5' RACE reads with MiXCR, one row per CDR3 protein. This sample has under 900,000 distinct CDR3 sequences, with about 12% found just once. This entry belongs to a study of identical twins. Study observations and caveats: Invariant populations such as MAIT and iNKT cells could partly muddle zero-insertion analyses.

Each donor was a healthy Caucasian. This sample also belongs to another study, concerning yellow fever vaccine responses in identical twins.

The sequencing sample was made of PBMCs. This clonotype originated in a woman between 18 and 30 years old in good health.

The CDR3 region has the DNA TGTGCCAGCAGGACAGGGTTCAGCACCGGGGAGCTGTTTTTT. Translated: CASRTGFSTGELFF. V gene TRBV2 combines with J gene TRBJ2-2; 7 bases fit TRBD1. After removal of 6 bases from V and 4 bases from J, the junction contained 5 bases not matched to a gene. The CDR3 extends over 14 amino acids. CDR1 is SNHLY and CDR2 is FYNNEI in the germline V gene.